This T cell receptor beta chain was profiled in a study of cytomegalovirus exposure and HLA in healthy donors. Broader study findings: According to the study, 150 to 200 TCR beta chains were cytomegalovirus-associated. Several of the most significant clusters appeared, in a later analysis, to be linked to common viral pathogens. For most TCR sequences rarity was the rule, although some public TCRs occurred in many donors.

The germline gives CDR1 LNHDA, CDR2 SQIVND (reference sequence). This CDR3 contains 17 residues. Trimming pared 5 bases from V and 4 bases from J, leaving 20 bases between. As concerns this clone: Its antigen remains unknown.

The PCR was carried out with 60 Vbeta primers and 13 Jbeta primers. Profiling relied on immunoSEQ multiplex PCR, and the TCRdb table lists in-frame clones only, not all of them. The table lists about 160,000 clones, roughly 70% of them singletons. The specimen was PBMCs. The sequence derives from a man aged 35 to 55 in good health and CMV-seropositive. The chain joins TRBV19 to TRBJ2-2; D perhaps matches TRBD1 (6 bases). The CDR3 region is CASSFQDSPGFTGELFF. Here the CDR3 DNA reads TGTGCCAGTAGTTTCCAGGACAGTCCTGGGTTCACCGGGGAGCTGTTTTTT.